These 23 T cell receptor beta chains came from one sample sequenced in a study of blood T cells in healthy people across ages. PCR was performed a second time for roughly 7 to 12 cycles using a sample-barcoded 5' primer and a J-beta primer mix. MiXCR, applied by TCRdb to the 5' RACE reads, yields one record per CDR3 protein. The sample holds 1,500,000 or so distinct CDR3 sequences; around 55% are singletons and the top ten take 6.5% to 8%. The sequenced sample was blood. The receptors come from a young man in good health.

This clonotype was recorded a few times. The V and J genes are TRBV2 and TRBJ2-1, with D tentatively TRBD2 (5 bases). CDR1 and CDR2 (germline): SNHLY, FYNNEI. The CDR3 is made up of 15 amino acids. Between the trimmed V and J ends, which lost 4 bases and 6 bases, there was a span of 16 bases. Here the CDR3 reads CASSGRDRVRNEQFF. In DNA, the CDR3 is TGTGCCAGCAGTGGCCGGGATAGGGTGCGCAATGAGCAGTTCTTC.

This clonotype was recorded a few times. This rearrangement joins TRBV4-1 to TRBJ1-4; D unresolved. CDR3 length: 14 amino acids. Trimming removed 6 bases at V and 0 bases at J, with 8 bases between. Germline loops: CDR1 MGHRA, CDR2 YSYEKL. The CDR3 region has the DNA TGCGCCAGCAGGGCGCGTGCAACTAATGAAAAACTGTTTTTT. Protein product: CASRARATNEKLFF.

This clonotype appeared a few times. This sequence joins TRBV10-2 and TRBJ2-7, with D maybe TRBD2 (6 bases). The V gene lost 1 base and the J gene lost 3 bases, with 25 bases spanning the gap. The CDR3 covers 19 residues. CDR1 and CDR2 from the germline V gene are WSHSY and SAAADI. This CDR3 reads CASSEFPPVVSGVHYEQYF. In DNA form, the CDR3 reads TGCGCCAGCAGTGAGTTCCCCCCGGTGGTTAGCGGCGTTCACTACGAGCAGTACTTC.

The chain uses TRBV20-1 and TRBJ2-4, with D possibly TRBD2 on 6 matching bases. Matching the DNA end better, TRBJ2-7 makes the J call doubtful. The CDR3 is 12 residues long. Per germline, CDR1 DFQATT and CDR2 SNEGSKA (reference sequence). This chain's CDR3 is CSAGLRRDEQYF. For the CDR3, the DNA is TGCAGTGCTGGGCTTCGGAGGGACGAGCAGTACTTC.

The chain is built from TRBV25-1 and TRBJ2-3; D is uncertain. The CDR3 totals 15 residues. The germline CDR1 and CDR2 sequences are MGHDK and SYGVNS. V was cut by 5 bases and J by 6 bases, with 18 bases left in between. CDR3 DNA: TGTGCCAGCAGTCCGCTCGGAGCCTTAGGGGATACGCAGTATTTT. This gives the protein CASSPLGALGDTQYF.

This clonotype came up many times. An end of the junction does not agree with germline; a read error may underlie this. The chain uses TRBV7-9 and TRBJ2-7; D not resolved. There are 12 residues in the CDR3. Looked up from germline, CDR1 is SEHNR and CDR2 is FQNEAQ (reference sequence). This CDR3 is CASSLALYEQYF. CDR3 coding DNA: TGTGCCAGCAGTTTAGCCCTCTACGAGCAGTACTTC.

V and J are TRBV29-1 and TRBJ1-1; D ambiguous. The CDR3 covers 16 residues. The germline V and J ends were trimmed by 5 bases and 0 bases, with 19 bases remaining between them. Germline V CDR1 and CDR2: SQVTM, ANQGSEA. CDR3 sequence (DNA): TGCAGCGTTATGGGTACGGATCGCCATTTGAACACTGAAGCTTTCTTT. Translated: CSVMGTDRHLNTEAFF.

In its sample, this clonotype was seen once. This chain connects TRBV20-1 to TRBJ1-4; 7 nucleotides match TRBD1. Germline assignment: CDR1 DFQATT and CDR2 SNEGSKA (reference sequence). The CDR3 runs 14 residues. V was clipped by 5 bases and J by 8 bases; unmatched bases: 11. Here the CDR3 reads CSAPRRGRSEKLFF. CDR3 DNA: TGCAGTGCTCCCCGGAGGGGGCGGAGCGAAAAACTGTTTTTT.

V is TRBV6-2 or TRBV6-3 and J is TRBJ1-2; a possible D gene is TRBD1 (6 bases). The CDR3 contains 14 residues. Trimming pared 5 bases from V and 4 bases from J, leaving 14 bases between. From germline, CDR1 is MNHEY and CDR2 SVGEGT. In DNA, the CDR3 is TGTGCCAGCAGTCAAAAGGGGGGGTCCTATGGCTACACCTTC. It encodes CASSQKGGSYGYTF.

The CDR3 spells CASSPRERGTQYF. The CDR3 region has the DNA TGTGCCAGCAGCCCCAGGGAGAGGGGTACGCAGTATTTT. The rearrangement uses TRBV7-9 and TRBJ2-3, with D possibly called TRBD1 or TRBD2 (5 bases each). The CDR3 covers 13 residues. From germline, CDR1 is SEHNR and CDR2 FQNEAQ (reference sequence). Trimming took 5 bases from V and 8 from J, leaving 14 bases between them.

This chain joins TRBV3-1 and TRBJ2-1; 7 positions match TRBD2. The ends lost 4 bases at V and 10 bases at J; junction bases unmatched: 13. The germline V gene has CDR1 LGHDT and CDR2 YNNKEL (reference sequence). This CDR3 comprises 15 residues. The CDR3, as DNA: TGTGCCAGCAGCCCAATGGGACTACCGGGGCGGGAGCAGTTCTTC. It encodes CASSPMGLPGREQFF.

The V gene is TRBV7-9, the J gene TRBJ2-1, with 8 bases that match TRBD1. Germline CDR1 SEHNR, CDR2 FQNEAQ (reference sequence). The CDR3 contains 15 residues. J was trimmed by 7 bases and V by 1 base; bases with no gene match: 6. The CDR3 sequence is CASSLGPTGANEQFF. Written as DNA, the CDR3 is TGTGCCAGCAGCTTAGGACCGACAGGGGCGAATGAGCAGTTCTTC.

The V call is TRBV20-1, the J call TRBJ1-1; D remains ambiguous. The CDR3 contains 12 residues. Per germline, CDR1 DFQATT and CDR2 SNEGSKA (reference sequence). V lost 6 bases and J 2 bases, leaving 10 bases between the germline ends. The CDR3 here is CSARGHNTEAFF. CDR3 DNA: TGCAGTGCCCGAGGGCATAACACTGAAGCTTTCTTT.

This sequence joins TRBV27 and TRBJ2-3, with TRBD2 matching over 7 bases. With 6 bases clipped from V and 5 bases from J, the junction kept 14 bases outside the gene matches. This CDR3 has 16 amino acids. Germline lookup yields CDR1 MNHEY and CDR2 SMNVEV (reference sequence). Written as DNA, the CDR3 is TGTGCCAGCAGCCCAATAGCGGGCCTGGCCCAAGATACGCAGTATTTT. Translated, it gives CASSPIAGLAQDTQYF.

V gene TRBV7-9 combines with J gene TRBJ1-1; D remains ambiguous. Germline V gene data show CDR1 as SEHNR and CDR2 as FQNEAQ (reference sequence). The CDR3 covers 14 residues. V was cut by 2 bases and J by 4 bases, with 11 bases left in between. Here the CDR3 DNA reads TGTGCCAGCAGCTTACGTTTACTGTTCACTGAAGCTTTCTTT. This translates into CASSLRLLFTEAFF.

This clonotype was seen a few times. J is TRBJ2-5 and V is TRBV25-1, with D perhaps matching TRBD1 or TRBD2 (7 bases each). The CDR3 consists of 15 residues. In germline, CDR1 is MGHDK, CDR2 SYGVNS. Trimming removed 1 base from V and 4 bases from J, with 13 bases in between. CDR3 residues: CASSEWGRGGETQYF. In DNA form, the CDR3 reads TGTGCCAGCAGTGAATGGGGCAGGGGGGGAGAGACCCAGTACTTC.

This clonotype was seen only a few times. The J gene is TRBJ2-3, the V gene TRBV4-1; D unclear. Trimming pared 1 base from V and 2 bases from J, leaving 4 bases between. Germline loops: CDR1 MGHRA, CDR2 YSYEKL. CDR3 length equals 13 residues. CDR3 protein: CASSQANTDTQYF. The CDR3 DNA reads as TGCGCCAGCAGCCAAGCAAACACAGATACGCAGTATTTT.

The CDR3 DNA reads as TGTGCCAGCAGCATAGGACTAGCGGGACGGCGCGAGCAGTACTTC. It is translated as CASSIGLAGRREQYF. The rearrangement links TRBV7-9 to TRBJ2-7, with 12 bases matching TRBD2. The CDR3 length is 15 residues. Germline CDR1 reads SEHNR; CDR2 reads FQNEAQ (reference sequence). V shed 5 bases and J 6 bases; nucleotides not matched to a gene: 8.

The CDR3 DNA reads TGTGCCAGCAGCCAAGGGGCCCTGGATTGGCAGCCCCAGCATTTT. This translates into CASSQGALDWQPQHF. The genes are TRBV3-1 and TRBJ1-5; unclear D gene. The V gene lost 1 base and the J gene lost 7 bases, with 14 bases spanning the gap. CDR3 length: 15 amino acids. Germline V lookup: CDR1 LGHDT, CDR2 YNNKEL (reference sequence).

The gene calls are TRBV4-1 and TRBJ1-5; TRBD1 is a possible D gene (5 bases). CDR1 and CDR2 from the germline V gene are MGHRA and YSYEKL. Trimming took off 1 base at V and 9 bases at J, with 13 bases between the two ends. CDR3 length equals 14 residues. CDR3 amino acids: CASSQGGLQGPQHF. The CDR3 bases are TGCGCCAGCAGCCAAGGGGGTCTGCAGGGGCCCCAGCATTTT.

This rearrangement joins TRBV28 to TRBJ2-6; D not certain. The V end was cut by 3 bases, the J end by 0 bases, with 12 bases between. There are 17 residues in the CDR3. In germline, CDR1 is MDHEN, CDR2 SYDVKM. CDR3 sequence reads: CASSLPPQVSGANVLTF. The DNA of the CDR3 is TGTGCCAGCAGTTTGCCTCCTCAAGTCTCTGGGGCCAACGTCCTGACTTTC.

The J gene is TRBJ1-1, the V gene TRBV2; no clear D. The CDR3 length is 13 residues. Trimming stripped 1 base from V and 12 bases from J, with 15 bases between. The germline gives CDR1 SNHLY, CDR2 FYNNEI. The CDR3 DNA follows: TGTGCCAGCAGTGAAGGTGGTTTTAGGTTGACTTTCTTT. Translating gives CASSEGGFRLTFF.

The chain recombines TRBV6-1 with TRBJ2-1; 7 bases map to TRBD2. J lost 15 bases, V lost 6 bases, and 17 bases had no gene match. CDR3 length: 14 residues. Germline V gene lookup returns CDR1 MNHNS and CDR2 SASEGT. The CDR3 DNA is TGTGCCAGCAGCGCTCGAAGCGCAGCAGTAGCGGGGTTCTTC. Residues: CASSARSAAVAGFF.